This T cell receptor (beta chain) was identified in a study of cytomegalovirus exposure and HLA in healthy donors. Vbeta (60) and Jbeta (13) primers were used in the PCR. Profiled with immunoSEQ multiplex PCR; TCRdb holds only in-frame clones, not every one. Its table lists some 89,000 clones. Source material: PBMCs. The receptor was isolated from a woman aged 25 to 39 in good health and CMV-seronegative.

As DNA, the CDR3 is TGTGCCAGCAGTTTATTGGGCAGGGAGGGCTCTGGAAACACCATATATTTT. It codes for CASSLLGREGSGNTIYF. The V gene is TRBV28, the J gene TRBJ1-3; D is possibly TRBD1 (5 bases). CDR1 is MDHEN and CDR2 is SYDVKM in the germline V gene. Deletions cut 1 base from V and 0 bases from J, with 13 bases between. The CDR3 sequence is 17 residues long.